Below are 30 T cell receptor beta chains sequenced from a single sample in a study of blood T cell repertoires in COVID-19. Generated by immunoSEQ multiplex PCR, the TCRdb table keeps only in-frame clones and is missing some. The table records approximately 300,000 clones, roughly 85% of them present only once. The sequencing sample was made of PBMCs or T cells enriched from blood (not recorded which). These receptors all come from a woman between 25 and 40 years old who had recovered from COVID-19.

This chain links TRBV19 with TRBJ2-2; D possibly corresponds to TRBD1 (5 bases). CDR3 size: 15 residues. Trimming cost V 3 bases and J 3 bases, with 11 bases left between them. Germline values: CDR1 LNHDA, CDR2 SQIVND (reference sequence). CDR3 DNA: TGTGCCAGTAGTATCACCAGGGTCGACACCGGGGAGCTGTTTTTT. Protein sequence: CASSITRVDTGELFF.

The rearrangement joins TRBV6-5 to TRBJ1-4; 9 bases are shared with TRBD1. Germline V gene data show CDR1 as MNHEY and CDR2 as SVGAGI. V lost 6 bases to trimming and J lost 1 base; unmatched junction nucleotides: 3. The CDR3 extends over 15 amino acids. The CDR3, as DNA: TGTGCCAGCAGAGGGACAGGGAAAACTAATGAAAAACTGTTTTTT. This encodes CASRGTGKTNEKLFF.

The chain joins TRBV29-1 to TRBJ1-1; D is unclear. The germline CDR1 and CDR2 sequences are SQVTM and ANQGSEA. Trimming pared 5 bases from V and 3 bases from J, leaving 7 bases between. This CDR3 is built from 11 residues. The CDR3 DNA reads TGCAGCGTTATCCGGGACACTGAAGCTTTCTTT. Protein sequence: CSVIRDTEAFF. Using reference TRBV29-1 and TRBJ1-1 for the parts outside the CDR3, the full variable domain is SAVISQKPSRDICQRGTSLTIQCQVDSQVTMMFWYRQQPGQSLTLIATANQGSEATYESGFVIDKFPISRPNLTFSTLTVSNMSPEDSSIYLCSVIRDTEAFFGQGTRLTVV.

The chain couples TRBV6-5 to TRBJ1-2; D remains ambiguous. Trimming took 0 bases from V and 6 from J, leaving 11 bases between them. In germline, CDR1 is MNHEY, CDR2 SVGAGI. The CDR3 loop spans 14 amino acids. The CDR3 sequence is CASSYSSGLDGYTF. CDR3 nucleotide sequence: TGTGCCAGCAGTTACTCGTCAGGTTTGGATGGCTACACCTTC.

The J gene is TRBJ2-3, the V gene TRBV5-6, with 12 positions matching TRBD1. The J segment lost 1 base and the V segment lost 4 bases, leaving 4 bases of the junction unmatched. The germline CDR1 and CDR2 sequences are SGHDT and YYEEEE. This CDR3 has 16 residues. The CDR3 DNA reads as TGTGCCAGCAGCGTGGGACAGGGGGCTGGCACAGATACGCAGTATTTT. Protein: CASSVGQGAGTDTQYF.

The chain couples TRBV5-1 to TRBJ1-4, with 9 bases matching TRBD1. V shed 3 bases and J 8 bases; nucleotides not matched to a gene: 5. Germline V gene sequence: CDR1 SGHRS, CDR2 YFSETQ. The CDR3 is 14 residues long. The CDR3: CASSSGQGDEKLFF. DNA of the CDR3: TGCGCCAGCAGCTCGGGACAGGGTGACGAAAAACTGTTTTTT.

Worth noting for this clone: Other DNA variants within this sample encode the same CDR3. The chain is built from TRBV12-3 or TRBV12-4 and TRBJ2-5; D ambiguous. Trimming shortened V by 3 bases and J by 4 bases, and 3 bases separated the two germline ends. The length of the CDR3 is 11 residues. This chain's CDR3 is CASSFGETQYF. CDR3 coding DNA: TGTGCCAGCAGTTTCGGAGAGACCCAGTACTTC.

Regarding this clone: Distinct nucleotide sequences in the sample also encode this CDR3. The chain links TRBV11-3 to TRBJ1-1; D is ambiguous. The CDR3 contains 13 residues. Trimming pared 2 bases from V and 1 base from J, leaving 5 bases between. The germline V gene has CDR1 SGHNT and CDR2 YENEEA. The CDR3 DNA reads as TGTGCCAGCAGCTTAAGAGAGAACACTGAAGCTTTCTTT. Translated: CASSLRENTEAFF.

This chain joins TRBV7-9 and TRBJ1-3, with 10 bases that match TRBD1. Germline-derived CDR1 and CDR2 are SEHNR and FQNEAQ (reference sequence). Trimming removed 5 bases from V and 3 bases from J; junction bases left unmatched: 7. This CDR3 is 16 amino acids long. In DNA, the CDR3 is TGTGCCAGCAGCCCCTCCGGGACAGGGGTTGGAAACACCATATATTTT. Protein sequence: CASSPSGTGVGNTIYF. The whole variable domain, filled in from reference TRBV7-9 and TRBJ1-3, reads DTGVSQNPRHKITKRGQNVTFRCDPISEHNRLYWYRQTLGQGPEFLTYFQNEAQLEKSRLLSDRFSAERPKGSFSTLEIQRTEQGDSAMYLCASSPSGTGVGNTIYFGEGSWLTVV.

This chain joins TRBV5-1 and TRBJ2-1; no definite D call. CDR1 and CDR2 (germline): SGHRS, YFSETQ. V lost 0 bases and J lost 0, with 13 bases in between. This CDR3 has 17 residues. The CDR3 DNA is TGCGCCAGCAGCTTGGGTGCCTTCCCGAGCTCCTACAATGAGCAGTTCTTC. It yields the protein CASSLGAFPSSYNEQFF.

This sequence joins TRBV3-1 (or the pseudogene TRBV3-2) and TRBJ1-4; D call uncertain. Germline V CDR1 and CDR2: LGHDT, YNNKEL (reference sequence). CDR3 size: 12 residues. The CDR3 DNA reads as TGTGCTCACGTCAGTTCTGGTGAAAAACTGTTTTTT. Translating it yields CAHVSSGEKLFF.

V is TRBV10-3 and J is TRBJ1-2; D ambiguous. Trimming cost V 7 bases and J 6 bases, with 15 bases left between them. There are 13 residues in the CDR3. CDR1 is ENHRY, CDR2 SYGVKD, per germline. In nucleotides, the CDR3 is TGTGCCATCACCGACATGCCGATAAATGGCTACACCTTC. Protein: CAITDMPINGYTF.

The chain links TRBV6-5 to TRBJ2-2; 10 bases are shared with TRBD1. V lost 4 bases and J lost 7; bases outside the gene matches: 3. The CDR3 contains 14 residues. Germline assignment: CDR1 MNHEY and CDR2 SVGAGI. The CDR3 DNA sequence: TGTGCCAGCAGTTCTGGACAGGGGGTCGGGGAGCTGTTTTTT. This gives the protein CASSSGQGVGELFF.

The chain links TRBV5-6 to TRBJ1-1; tentative D call: TRBD1 (6 bases). The V and J ends lost 4 bases and 7 bases respectively, with 11 bases between them. The CDR3 runs 12 residues. Germline V CDR1 and CDR2: SGHDT, YYEEEE. CDR3 residues: CASSHRQVEAFF. In DNA form, the CDR3 reads TGTGCCAGCAGCCATAGACAGGTTGAAGCTTTCTTT.

The chain recombines TRBV28 with TRBJ2-5; a weak D match, TRBD1 (5 bases). Germline CDR1 and CDR2: MDHEN and SYDVKM. The V gene lost 2 bases and the J gene lost 5 bases, with 12 bases spanning the gap. The length of the CDR3 is 14 residues. CDR3 amino acids: CASSLRGSFETQYF. CDR3 DNA: TGTGCCAGCAGTTTAAGGGGTTCGTTCGAGACCCAGTACTTC.

The gene calls are TRBV2 and TRBJ1-1, with D tentatively TRBD1 (5 bases). The CDR3 extends over 15 amino acids. Trimming took off 6 bases at V and 0 bases at J, with 14 bases between the two ends. Looked up from germline, CDR1 is SNHLY and CDR2 is FYNNEI. As DNA, the CDR3 is TGTGCCAGCAGCCGACAGTCTCTCATGAACACTGAAGCTTTCTTT. This sequence encodes CASSRQSLMNTEAFF.

The genes are TRBV2 and TRBJ1-6; 9 nucleotides agree with TRBD1. The length of the CDR3 is 13 residues. V lost 11 bases, J lost 9 bases, and 8 bases stayed unmatched. The germline V gene encodes CDR1 SNHLY and CDR2 FYNNEI. The CDR3 sequence is CAGRDRVVSPLHF. The DNA of the CDR3 is TGTGCCGGACGGGACAGGGTTGTTTCACCCCTCCACTTT.

This chain joins TRBV6-2 or TRBV6-3 and TRBJ2-1, with 11 bases aligning to TRBD2. With 2 bases clipped from V and 0 bases from J, the junction kept 12 bases outside the gene matches. Germline lookup yields CDR1 MNHEY and CDR2 SVGEGT. The CDR3 spans 20 residues. The DNA for the CDR3 is TGTGCCAGCAGTTACGCGGTGACTAGCGGGGACTACAGCTCCTACAATGAGCAGTTCTTC. Its protein product is CASSYAVTSGDYSSYNEQFF.

The chain's CDR3 is CASRYSALSGNTIYF. In nucleotides, the CDR3 is TGCGCCAGCAGATATAGTGCGCTCTCTGGAAACACCATATATTTT. The chain employs TRBV10-2 and TRBJ1-3; D unclear. The CDR3 contains 15 residues. The ends were cut back, 6 bases at V and 0 bases at J, with 12 bases in the middle. Germline V CDR1 and CDR2: WSHSY, SAAADI.

The chain has TRBV7-9 and TRBJ2-2, with D possibly matching TRBD2 (5 bases). The CDR3 is 15 residues long. CDR1 is SEHNR, CDR2 FQNEAQ, per germline (reference sequence). Trimming left V 2 bases short and J 0 bases short, with 7 bases between. The CDR3 reads CASSLTGTNTGELFF. DNA of the CDR3: TGTGCCAGCAGCTTAACGGGGACGAACACCGGGGAGCTGTTTTTT.

The rearrangement links TRBV9 to TRBJ1-6; D gene ambiguous. V was pared by 0 bases and J by 3 bases, with 4 bases between. The CDR3 loop spans 14 amino acids. Per the germline V gene, CDR1 is SGDLS and CDR2 is YYNGEE. CDR3 DNA sequence: TGTGCCAGCAGCGTAGACGGCTATAATTCACCCCTCCACTTT. Protein product: CASSVDGYNSPLHF. Based on the CDR3 plus reference TRBV9 and TRBJ1-6, the full variable domain is DSGVTQTPKHLITATGQRVTLRCSPRSGDLSVYWYQQSLDQGLQFLIQYYNGEERAKGNILERFSAQQFPDLHSELNLSSLELGDSALYFCASSVDGYNSPLHFGNGTRLTVT.

V usage is TRBV10-3 and J usage is TRBJ1-6; D unresolved. The CDR3 loop spans 14 amino acids. Germline lookup yields CDR1 ENHRY and CDR2 SYGVKD. The V gene lost 8 bases and the J gene lost 7 bases, with 15 bases spanning the gap. The CDR3 coding sequence is TGTGCCATCTCGTCAGGACGGGGAAATTCACCCCTCCACTTT. Encoded protein: CAISSGRGNSPLHF.

As regards this clone: The same CDR3 is also encoded by other DNA sequences in this sample. The chain carries TRBV27 and TRBJ1-6, with 9 positions matching TRBD1. Losses at the gene ends were 6 bases for V and 7 bases for J; bases not matched to a gene: 4. CDR1 and CDR2 (germline): MNHEY, SMNVEV (reference sequence). The CDR3 is 14 amino acids. The CDR3 is CASRGTGRNSPLHF. The CDR3 nucleotides read TGTGCCAGCAGGGGGACAGGGCGGAATTCACCCCTCCACTTT.

This clone was counted between two and nine times. The chain combines TRBV28 with TRBJ1-1; D gene unclear. Germline CDR1 and CDR2: MDHEN and SYDVKM. The CDR3 extends over 12 amino acids. The V and J ends lost 4 bases and 1 base respectively, with 4 bases between them. The CDR3 loop is CASSWANTEAFF. The CDR3 nucleotides are TGTGCCAGCAGTTGGGCGAACACTGAAGCTTTCTTT.

The genes are TRBV11-1 and TRBJ1-2; TRBD1 is a possible D gene (6 bases). Germline V lookup: CDR1 SGHAT, CDR2 FQDESV (reference sequence). The CDR3 sequence is 15 residues long. Trimming removed 2 bases from V and 7 bases from J, with 17 bases in between. The CDR3, as DNA: TGTGCCAGCAGCTTATTGGGGGCCGACCAGCGTGGCTACACCTTC. Its protein product is CASSLLGADQRGYTF.

The V call is TRBV10-2, the J call TRBJ1-5; 8 positions match TRBD1. This CDR3 comprises 13 residues. The J segment lost 2 bases and the V segment lost 8 bases, leaving 2 bases of the junction unmatched. The germline gives CDR1 WSHSY, CDR2 SAAADI. CDR3 DNA: TGCGCCAGCGCGGACAGGGGCAATCAGCCCCAGCATTTT. As protein: CASADRGNQPQHF.

The rearrangement links TRBV11-3 to TRBJ1-3; D gene unclear. The CDR3 is made up of 13 amino acids. Germline loops: CDR1 SGHNT, CDR2 YENEEA. V dropped 1 base and J dropped 4 bases, with 5 bases sitting between them. The CDR3 loop reads CASSLARGNTIYF. The CDR3 DNA reads as TGTGCCAGCAGCTTAGCCAGAGGAAACACCATATATTTT.

This chain links TRBV19 with TRBJ1-5; 9 bases fit TRBD1. The CDR3 has 13 residues. The J segment lost 4 bases and the V segment lost 10 bases, leaving 5 bases of the junction unmatched. Germline V gene sequence: CDR1 LNHDA, CDR2 SQIVND (reference sequence). The CDR3 DNA is TGTGCCACAGCGGACAGGGGAAATCAGCCCCAGCATTTT. Amino acid sequence: CATADRGNQPQHF.

The V gene is TRBV7-8, the J gene TRBJ1-1; a weak D match, TRBD1 (6 bases). The germline V gene has CDR1 SGHVS and CDR2 FQNEAQ. The length of the CDR3 is 15 residues. Trimming removed 5 bases from V and 6 bases from J, with 19 bases in between. The CDR3 nucleotides read TGTGCCAGCAGCCTCCGGGGGGGCAGGTCTGCTGAAGCTTTCTTT. Residues: CASSLRGGRSAEAFF.

V gene TRBV19 combines with J gene TRBJ1-3; D is uncertain. V was clipped by 7 bases and J by 0 bases, with 13 bases between them. Germline loops: CDR1 LNHDA, CDR2 SQIVND (reference sequence). The CDR3 spans 15 residues. Here the CDR3 reads CASKLGHSSGNTIYF. Here the CDR3 DNA reads TGTGCCAGTAAACTGGGTCACAGCTCTGGAAACACCATATATTTT. The variable domain in full, with the rest retrieved from reference TRBV19 and TRBJ1-3, is DGGITQSPKYLFRKEGQNVTLSCEQNLNHDAMYWYRQDPGQGLRLIYYSQIVNDFQKGDIAEGYSVSREKKESFPLTVTSAQKNPTAFYLCASKLGHSSGNTIYFGEGSWLTVV.